This T cell receptor beta chain comes out of a study of cytomegalovirus exposure and HLA in healthy donors. Study background: Out of 398 genotyped donors, about 80% belonged to the Caucasian-associated ancestry cluster.

A remark on this clone: Its target is not known.

General observations from the study: The study listed under 200 cytomegalovirus-associated TCR beta chains. By HLA locus, TCR association rates varied in a later analysis, with DRB1 showing the most and HLA-C the fewest.

With 60 Vbeta and 13 Jbeta primers, the PCR was carried out. Authors' methods: Unique TCR beta chains numbered roughly 80 million in a later analysis, with about 9.9 million shared. Some clones are missing from TCRdb's copy, which holds only in-frame ones; the method was immunoSEQ multiplex PCR. V and J calls and clone size are as listed in that table; D and trimming were resolved from the DNA. The sample shows about 150,000 clones, 60% to 85% of them seen only once. Looked up from germline, CDR1 is SQVTM and CDR2 is ANQGSEA. This CDR3 region has 15 residues. Trimming cost V 6 bases and J 4 bases, with 21 bases left between them.

V usage is TRBV29-1 and J usage is TRBJ1-1; tentative D call: TRBD1 (6 bases). The specimen was PBMCs. This clonotype originated in a man in his fifties in good health and CMV-seropositive. CDR3 in amino acids: CSVPRTVKGFTEAFF. The CDR3 DNA reads TGCAGCGTCCCACGGACAGTCAAAGGGTTCACTGAAGCTTTCTTT. Full variable domain (rest looked up from reference TRBV29-1 and TRBJ1-1): SAVISQKPSRDICQRGTSLTIQCQVDSQVTMMFWYRQQPGQSLTLIATANQGSEATYESGFVIDKFPISRPNLTFSTLTVSNMSPEDSSIYLCSVPRTVKGFTEAFFGQGTRLTVV.